A selection of T cell receptor beta chains follows, all from one sample in a study of T-cell memory formation after mild COVID-19. TCRdb re-called the 5' RACE reads with MiXCR, one entry per CDR3 protein. The data contain 450,000 to 650,000 distinct CDR3 sequences, about a fifth of them singletons. Sequencing used PBMCs or a T cell subset sorted from them (not recorded which). All receptors derive from an adult woman who had mild COVID-19 (a few samples of this study predate the infection). Cell type and time point are not known. Both conserved end residues are part of each CDR3. Each record gives: D gene, V gene, clone size, J gene, CDR3 protein, CDR3 DNA. D genes are given only for firm matches. A clone size is listed for some rows: how often the clone was seen (once, few, many), or a class if it is expanded.

D: TRBD1
V: TRBV20-1
size: few
J: TRBJ2-7
CDR3: CSALDAGTAAYEQYF
DNA: TGCAGTGCCCTAGACGCCGGGACAGCGGCCTACGAGCAGTACTTC

D: .
V: TRBV7-2
size: few
J: TRBJ2-5
CDR3: CASSSPLGPNQETQYF
DNA: TGTGCCAGCAGCTCCCCGCTCGGACCTAACCAAGAGACCCAGTACTTC

D: .
V: TRBV7-9
size: .
J: TRBJ2-5
CDR3: CASSRQEETQYF
DNA: TGTGCCAGCAGCCGTCAGGAAGAGACCCAGTACTTC

D: .
V: TRBV20-1
size: .
J: TRBJ1-2
CDR3: CSARVRGRVRSNYGYTF
DNA: TGCAGTGCTAGAGTAAGGGGCAGGGTGAGGAGTAACTATGGCTACACCTTC

D: .
V: TRBV2
size: .
J: TRBJ2-7
CDR3: CASSGHPHDEQYF
DNA: TGTGCCAGCAGCGGGCACCCACACGACGAGCAGTACTTC

D: .
V: TRBV20-1
size: few
J: TRBJ2-1
CDR3: CSARVRPFEQFF
DNA: TGCAGTGCTAGAGTCCGCCCGTTTGAGCAGTTCTTC

D: TRBD1
V: TRBV12-3/TRBV12-4
size: few
J: TRBJ2-7
CDR3: CASSPAGTGIYEQYF
DNA: TGTGCCAGCAGTCCCGCCGGGACAGGGATCTACGAGCAGTACTTC

D: .
V: TRBV6-1
size: few
J: TRBJ2-3
CDR3: CASSEGNVVDTQYF
DNA: TGTGCCAGCAGTGAAGGAAATGTCGTGGATACGCAGTATTTT

D: .
V: TRBV5-1
size: .
J: TRBJ1-5
CDR3: CASSLEGALNQPQHF
DNA: TGCGCCAGCAGCTTGGAAGGGGCCCTTAATCAGCCCCAGCATTTT

D: .
V: TRBV5-1
size: .
J: TRBJ2-1
CDR3: CASSQQRNEQFF
DNA: TGCGCCAGCAGCCAACAAAGGAATGAGCAGTTCTTC

D: TRBD2
V: TRBV7-2
size: few
J: TRBJ2-1
CDR3: CASSFPGTSGNEQFF
DNA: TGTGCCAGCAGCTTTCCCGGGACTAGCGGGAATGAGCAGTTCTTC

D: TRBD2
V: TRBV7-3
size: few
J: TRBJ2-5
CDR3: CASSPGGGQETQYF
DNA: TGTGCCAGCAGCCCGGGGGGTGGGCAAGAGACCCAGTACTTC

D: TRBD2
V: TRBV5-1
size: few
J: TRBJ2-7
CDR3: CASSLTSGGYEQYF
DNA: TGTGCCAGCAGCCTCACTAGCGGGGGTTACGAGCAGTACTTC

D: .
V: TRBV19
size: .
J: TRBJ2-2
CDR3: CASKERGDTGELFF
DNA: TGTGCCAGTAAAGAGAGGGGAGACACCGGGGAGCTGTTTTTT

D: .
V: TRBV29-1
size: few
J: TRBJ1-1
CDR3: CSVEGQGGMNTEAFF
DNA: TGCAGCGTTGAAGGGCAGGGTGGCATGAACACTGAAGCTTTCTTT

D: TRBD1
V: TRBV2
size: .
J: TRBJ2-3
CDR3: CASTRTGVVTDTQYF
DNA: TGTGCCAGCACCCGGACAGGGGTTGTCACAGATACGCAGTATTTT

D: TRBD2
V: TRBV20-1
size: many
J: TRBJ2-1
CDR3: CSARGQRELNEQFF
DNA: TGCAGTGCTAGAGGGCAGCGGGAGCTAAATGAGCAGTTCTTC

D: .
V: TRBV20-1
size: .
J: TRBJ2-1
CDR3: CSAPDTRGYNEQFF
DNA: TGCAGTGCCCCTGACACCAGGGGTTACAATGAGCAGTTCTTC

D: .
V: TRBV7-3
size: .
J: TRBJ2-1
CDR3: CASSLKALGLPNEQFF
DNA: TGTGCCAGCAGCTTAAAAGCCCTGGGACTCCCCAATGAGCAGTTCTTC

D: TRBD2
V: TRBV5-4
size: .
J: TRBJ2-7
CDR3: CASSYRGLAGRGGAYEQYF
DNA: TGTGCCAGCAGCTACCGAGGACTAGCGGGGAGGGGAGGAGCCTACGAGCAGTACTTC

D: TRBD1
V: TRBV7-9
size: .
J: TRBJ2-7
CDR3: CASSFTGQGAYEQYF
DNA: TGTGCCAGCAGCTTTACTGGACAGGGAGCGTACGAGCAGTACTTC

D: .
V: TRBV18
size: .
J: TRBJ2-3
CDR3: CASSHRREITLTDTQYF
DNA: TGTGCCAGCTCACACCGACGGGAGATCACACTCACAGATACGCAGTATTTT

D: TRBD1
V: TRBV12-3/TRBV12-4
size: .
J: TRBJ2-5
CDR3: CASRPGGGETQYF
DNA: TGTGCCAGCAGACCAGGGGGCGGAGAGACCCAGTACTTC

D: TRBD1
V: TRBV29-1
size: few
J: TRBJ2-5
CDR3: CSVRQGGETQYF
DNA: TGCAGCGTTCGACAGGGGGGGGAGACCCAGTACTTC

D: .
V: TRBV5-1
size: .
J: TRBJ2-7
CDR3: CASSLVGGLLLAEQYF
DNA: TGCGCCAGCAGCTTGGTCGGGGGGCTCCTCCTTGCCGAGCAGTACTTC

D: .
V: TRBV7-2
size: few
J: TRBJ1-1
CDR3: CASSQWEGREAFF
DNA: TGTGCCAGCAGCCAATGGGAGGGTAGGGAAGCTTTCTTT

D: TRBD2
V: TRBV9
size: few
J: TRBJ2-7
CDR3: CASSVQAGGLQDEQYF
DNA: TGTGCCAGCAGCGTACAAGCGGGAGGCCTTCAGGACGAGCAGTACTTC

D: TRBD2
V: TRBV7-9
size: .
J: TRBJ2-5
CDR3: CASSPRTSGNFETQYF
DNA: TGTGCCAGCAGCCCCCGGACTAGCGGGAACTTCGAGACCCAGTACTTC

D: .
V: TRBV5-1
size: few
J: TRBJ2-5
CDR3: CASSIITGGLETQYF
DNA: TGCGCCAGCAGCATAATCACGGGGGGCTTAGAGACCCAGTACTTC

D: .
V: TRBV12-3/TRBV12-4
size: .
J: TRBJ2-1
CDR3: CASSSSGTHDNEQFF
DNA: TGTGCCAGCAGTTCATCCGGGACCCACGACAATGAGCAGTTCTTC

D: TRBD1
V: TRBV7-9
size: .
J: TRBJ2-7
CDR3: CASSPPGTGGNGEQYF
DNA: TGTGCCAGCAGCCCACCAGGGACAGGGGGCAACGGCGAGCAGTACTTC

D: TRBD1
V: TRBV7-9
size: few
J: TRBJ1-4
CDR3: CASSPGQGGHEKLFF
DNA: TGTGCCAGCAGCCCAGGACAGGGCGGTCATGAAAAACTGTTTTTT

D: .
V: TRBV4-1
size: few
J: TRBJ1-2
CDR3: CASSQIGINYGYTF
DNA: TGCGCCAGCAGCCAAATAGGGATTAACTATGGCTACACCTTC

D: .
V: TRBV6-5
size: few
J: TRBJ2-7
CDR3: CASRQGFKQYF
DNA: TGTGCCAGCAGACAGGGTTTCAAGCAGTACTTC

D: .
V: TRBV24-1
size: .
J: TRBJ2-3
CDR3: CATSDSQTVPRDTQYF
DNA: TGTGCCACCAGTGATTCACAGACAGTTCCACGGGATACGCAGTATTTT

D: .
V: TRBV19
size: .
J: TRBJ1-1
CDR3: CASTPGLPEAFF
DNA: TGTGCCAGTACCCCCGGACTGCCTGAAGCTTTCTTT

D: .
V: TRBV25-1
size: .
J: TRBJ1-1
CDR3: CASSEASTEAFF
DNA: TGTGCCAGCAGTGAAGCGAGCACTGAAGCTTTCTTT

D: .
V: TRBV2
size: .
J: TRBJ2-6
CDR3: CASIEQQPRSGANVLTF
DNA: TGTGCCAGCATCGAACAGCAACCCCGCTCTGGGGCCAACGTCCTGACTTTC

D: TRBD1
V: TRBV27
size: .
J: TRBJ2-3
CDR3: CASSPHRQGTDTQYF
DNA: TGTGCCAGCAGTCCTCACCGACAGGGGACAGATACGCAGTATTTT

D: .
V: TRBV7-3
size: many
J: TRBJ2-3
CDR3: CASSALGDTQYF
DNA: TGTGCCAGCAGCGCGCTTGGGGATACGCAGTATTTT

D: TRBD2
V: TRBV6-1
size: few
J: TRBJ2-7
CDR3: CASSEIGTTNYEQYF
DNA: TGTGCCAGCAGTGAAATCGGGACTACTAACTACGAGCAGTACTTC

D: .
V: TRBV2
size: .
J: TRBJ1-4
CDR3: CASTSDSEKLFF
DNA: TGTGCCAGCACGTCGGACAGCGAAAAACTGTTTTTT

D: .
V: TRBV7-8
size: few
J: TRBJ2-3
CDR3: CASSAPGHESTDTQYF
DNA: TGTGCCAGCAGCGCCCCGGGGCACGAAAGCACAGATACGCAGTATTTT

D: TRBD2
V: TRBV20-1
size: .
J: TRBJ2-5
CDR3: CSARPLGLAEGETQYF
DNA: TGCAGTGCTAGACCCCTCGGACTAGCGGAGGGGGAGACCCAGTACTTC

D: TRBD2
V: TRBV3-1
size: .
J: TRBJ2-7
CDR3: CASSQEASGPSYEQYF
DNA: TGTGCCAGCAGCCAAGAAGCTAGCGGGCCTTCCTACGAGCAGTACTTC

D: TRBD1
V: TRBV29-1
size: few
J: TRBJ2-5
CDR3: CSVEQGARGETQYF
DNA: TGCAGCGTTGAACAGGGGGCGAGGGGGGAGACCCAGTACTTC

D: .
V: TRBV9
size: few
J: TRBJ1-2
CDR3: CASSRLDINYGYTF
DNA: TGTGCCAGCAGCCGGTTGGACATTAACTATGGCTACACCTTC

D: TRBD2
V: TRBV7-8
size: few
J: TRBJ2-3
CDR3: CASRAGTGGSTDTQYF
DNA: TGTGCCAGTCGAGCCGGGACGGGGGGTAGCACAGATACGCAGTATTTT

D: .
V: TRBV7-2
size: once
J: TRBJ1-4
CDR3: CASSFSTANEKLFF
DNA: TGTGCCAGCAGCTTCAGTACCGCTAATGAAAAACTGTTTTTT

D: .
V: TRBV11-2
size: few
J: TRBJ2-3
CDR3: CASSLGGGPSTDTQYF
DNA: TGTGCCAGCAGCTTAGGAGGCGGTCCCAGCACAGATACGCAGTATTTT

D: TRBD2
V: TRBV29-1
size: .
J: TRBJ2-7
CDR3: CSVASGRALYEQYF
DNA: TGCAGCGTCGCAAGCGGGAGGGCCCTCTACGAGCAGTACTTC

D: TRBD2
V: TRBV6-1
size: .
J: TRBJ2-3
CDR3: CASSPYERGGPDTQYF
DNA: TGTGCCAGCAGTCCCTACGAGCGGGGAGGGCCAGATACGCAGTATTTT

D: .
V: TRBV4-1
size: .
J: TRBJ2-2
CDR3: CASSQDRQGRGGELFF
DNA: TGCGCCAGCAGCCAAGATCGACAGGGGAGGGGCGGGGAGCTGTTTTTT

D: .
V: TRBV20-1
size: few
J: TRBJ1-5
CDR3: CSAKDGSYSNQPQHF
DNA: TGCAGTGCTAAGGACGGGTCTTATAGCAATCAGCCCCAGCATTTT

D: TRBD2
V: TRBV5-1
size: few
J: TRBJ2-5
CDR3: CASAPGLAYQETQYF
DNA: TGCGCCAGCGCCCCGGGACTAGCGTACCAAGAGACCCAGTACTTC

D: .
V: TRBV12-3/TRBV12-4
size: many
J: TRBJ2-5
CDR3: CASSPLGPGSGTQYF
DNA: TGTGCCAGCAGTCCCCTGGGACCCGGCAGCGGGACCCAGTACTTC

D: TRBD2
V: TRBV7-2
size: few
J: TRBJ2-2
CDR3: CASSLSGGLAGGSGELFF
DNA: TGTGCCAGCAGCTTATCAGGGGGACTAGCGGGAGGATCCGGGGAGCTGTTTTTT